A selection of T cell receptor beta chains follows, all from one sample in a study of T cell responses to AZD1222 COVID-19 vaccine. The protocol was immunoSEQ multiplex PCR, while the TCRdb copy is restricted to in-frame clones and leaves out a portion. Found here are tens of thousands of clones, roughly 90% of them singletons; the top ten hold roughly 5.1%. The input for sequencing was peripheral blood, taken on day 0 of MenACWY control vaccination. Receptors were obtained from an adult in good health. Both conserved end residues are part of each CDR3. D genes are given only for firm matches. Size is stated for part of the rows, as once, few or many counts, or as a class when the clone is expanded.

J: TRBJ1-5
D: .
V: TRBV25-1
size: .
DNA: TGTGCCAGCAGTGAATCGTTTGATCAGCCCCAGCATTTT
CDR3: CASSESFDQPQHF

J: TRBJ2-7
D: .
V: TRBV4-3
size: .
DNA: TGCGCCAGCAGCCAAGATTCGGACCCGGCCTACGAGCAGTACTTC
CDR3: CASSQDSDPAYEQYF

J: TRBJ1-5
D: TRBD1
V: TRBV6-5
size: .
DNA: TGTGCCAGCAGTTACTCGGGACAGGGTAACAATCAGCCCCAGCATTTT
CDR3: CASSYSGQGNNQPQHF

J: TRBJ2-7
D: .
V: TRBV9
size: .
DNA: TGTGCCAGCAGCGTAGGTTCCAGGGACGAGCAGTACTTC
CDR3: CASSVGSRDEQYF

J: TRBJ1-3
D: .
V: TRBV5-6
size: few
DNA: TGTGCCAGCAGCTCTTACAGGGTGAACCGAAACACCATATATTTT
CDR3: CASSSYRVNRNTIYF

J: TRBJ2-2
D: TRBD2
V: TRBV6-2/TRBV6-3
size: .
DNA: TGTGCCAGCAGTTACCGTACTAGCGGGAGAGGAACCGGGGAGCTGTTTTTT
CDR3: CASSYRTSGRGTGELFF

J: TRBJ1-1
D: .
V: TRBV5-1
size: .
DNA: TGCGCCAGCAGCCAACAGGGACCGAACACTGAAGCTTTCTTT
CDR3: CASSQQGPNTEAFF

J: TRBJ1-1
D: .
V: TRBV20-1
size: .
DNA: TGCAGGGGGGGGAACACTGAAGCTTTCTTT
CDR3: CRGGNTEAFF

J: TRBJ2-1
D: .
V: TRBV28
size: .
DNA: TGTGCCAGCAGTTTGGGGGGACTCAACTCCTACAATGAGCAGTTCTTC
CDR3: CASSLGGLNSYNEQFF

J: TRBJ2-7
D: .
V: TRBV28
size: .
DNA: TGTGCCAGCAGTTTATTATCGGGTTACGAGCAGTACTTC
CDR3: CASSLLSGYEQYF

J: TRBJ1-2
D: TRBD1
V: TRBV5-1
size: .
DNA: TGCGCCAGCAGCTTTGGGACAGTTAACTATGGCTACACCTTC
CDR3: CASSFGTVNYGYTF

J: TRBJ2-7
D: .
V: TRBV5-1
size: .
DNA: TGCGCCAGCAGCTTGCCTGCTTGGGAGCAGTACTTC
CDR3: CASSLPAWEQYF

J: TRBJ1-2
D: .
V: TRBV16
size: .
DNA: TGTGCCAGCAGCTCTTCGTGGGGGGCCGGGAACTATGGCTACACCTTC
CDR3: CASSSSWGAGNYGYTF

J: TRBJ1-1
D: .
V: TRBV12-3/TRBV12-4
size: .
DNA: TGTGCCAGCAGTTACGAGGGTGAAGCTTTCTTT
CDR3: CASSYEGEAFF

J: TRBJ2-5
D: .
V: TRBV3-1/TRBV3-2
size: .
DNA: TGTGCCAGCAGCCAATTAGACAGACAAGAGACCCAGTACTTC
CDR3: CASSQLDRQETQYF

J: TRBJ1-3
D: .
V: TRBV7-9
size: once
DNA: TGTGCCAGCAGCTTAGCCCTGAATGGAAACACCATATATTTT
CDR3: CASSLALNGNTIYF

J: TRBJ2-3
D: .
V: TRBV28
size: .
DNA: TGTGCCAGCAGTTTAAGGCGAAGCACAGATACGCAGTATTTT
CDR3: CASSLRRSTDTQYF

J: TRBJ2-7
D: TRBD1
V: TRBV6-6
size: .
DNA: TGTGCCAGCAGTTCGTCCCGGGACAGGGCCGAGCAGTACTTC
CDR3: CASSSSRDRAEQYF

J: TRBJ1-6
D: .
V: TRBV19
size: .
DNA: TGTGCCAGTAGTTTCGGGGGTTTTGGTTCACCCCTCCACTTT
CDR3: CASSFGGFGSPLHF

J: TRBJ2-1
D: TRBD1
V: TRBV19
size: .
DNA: TGTGCCAGTAGTCCATGGGACAGGGGGGGCAATGAGCAGTTCTTC
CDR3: CASSPWDRGGNEQFF

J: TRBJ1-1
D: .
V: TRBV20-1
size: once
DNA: TGCAGTGCTAGTCTCAGACCGAACACTGAAGCTTTCTTT
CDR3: CSASLRPNTEAFF

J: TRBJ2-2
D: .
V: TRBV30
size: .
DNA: TGTGCCTGGAGTCCTGGCTCCGGGGAGCTGTTTTTT
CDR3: CAWSPGSGELFF

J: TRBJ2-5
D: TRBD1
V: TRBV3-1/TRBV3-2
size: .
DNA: TGTGCCAGCGCCCGGGACAGGGGGCAACAAGAGACCCAGTACTTC
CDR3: CASARDRGQQETQYF

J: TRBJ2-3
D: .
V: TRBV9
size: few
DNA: TGTGCCAGCAGCCCCCAAGGGGCAGATACGCAGTATTTT
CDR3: CASSPQGADTQYF

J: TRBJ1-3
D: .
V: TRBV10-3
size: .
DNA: TGTGCCATCACAGGGAACCCCGACTCTGGAAACACCATATATTTT
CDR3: CAITGNPDSGNTIYF

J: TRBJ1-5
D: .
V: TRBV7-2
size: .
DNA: TGTGCCAGCAGCTACAGGGAGCAGCCCCAGCATTTT
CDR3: CASSYREQPQHF

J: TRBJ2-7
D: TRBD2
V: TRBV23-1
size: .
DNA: TGCGCCAGCAGTCAATCGGTATATTGGGGCGGGAGGCGTTACGAGCAGTACTTC
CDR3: CASSQSVYWGGRRYEQYF

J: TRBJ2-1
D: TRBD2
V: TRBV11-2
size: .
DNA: TGTGCCAGCAGCGCCCGACTAGCGGGTGTTTGGAATGAGCAGTTCTTC
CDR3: CASSARLAGVWNEQFF

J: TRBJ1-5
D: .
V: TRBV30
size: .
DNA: TGTGCCTGGAGTGGGGTCGAGCAGCCCCAGCATTTT
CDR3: CAWSGVEQPQHF

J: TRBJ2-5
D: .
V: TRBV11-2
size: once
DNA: TGTGCCAGCAGCTTAGTTAGGGAGACCCAGTACTTC
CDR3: CASSLVRETQYF

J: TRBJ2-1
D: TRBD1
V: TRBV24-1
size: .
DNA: TGTGCCACCAGTGATCCCAGGGGGCCGAATGAGCAGTTCTTC
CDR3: CATSDPRGPNEQFF

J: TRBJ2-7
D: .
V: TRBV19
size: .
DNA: TGTGCCAGTAGTATCGAGTTTCCGGGGGCCTTCTCCTACGAGCAGTACTTC
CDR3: CASSIEFPGAFSYEQYF

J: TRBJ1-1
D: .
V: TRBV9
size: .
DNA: TGTGCCAGCAGCGTAGGGGGCAGGGTTAAAGGGACTGAAGCTTTCTTT
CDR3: CASSVGGRVKGTEAFF

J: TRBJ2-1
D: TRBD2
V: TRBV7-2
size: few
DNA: TGTGCCAGCAGCTTAAAGAGCGGGAGCGGAAACAATGAGCAGTTCTTC
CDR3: CASSLKSGSGNNEQFF

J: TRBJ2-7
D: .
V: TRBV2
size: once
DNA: TGTGCCAGCAGGAGGTTCGGGAGCTACGAGCAGTACTTC
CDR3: CASRRFGSYEQYF

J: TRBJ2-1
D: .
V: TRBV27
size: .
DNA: TGTGCCAGCAGTTTAGGACCCTCCTGGGCCCATGAGCAGTTCTTC
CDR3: CASSLGPSWAHEQFF

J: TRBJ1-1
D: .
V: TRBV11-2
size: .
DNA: TGTGCCAGCAGCTTAACCGGGGTAACTGAAGCTTTCTTT
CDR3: CASSLTGVTEAFF